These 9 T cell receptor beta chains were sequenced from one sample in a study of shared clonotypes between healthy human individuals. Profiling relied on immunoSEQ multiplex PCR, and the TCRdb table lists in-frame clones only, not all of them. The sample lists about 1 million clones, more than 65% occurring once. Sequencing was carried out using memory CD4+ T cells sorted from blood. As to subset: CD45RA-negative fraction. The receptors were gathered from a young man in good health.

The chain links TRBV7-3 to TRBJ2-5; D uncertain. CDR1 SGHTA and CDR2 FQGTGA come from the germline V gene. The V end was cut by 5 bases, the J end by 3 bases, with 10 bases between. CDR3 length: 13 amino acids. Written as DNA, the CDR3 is TGTGCCAGCAGCCGCACAGTCGAAGAGACCCAGTACTTC. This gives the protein CASSRTVEETQYF.

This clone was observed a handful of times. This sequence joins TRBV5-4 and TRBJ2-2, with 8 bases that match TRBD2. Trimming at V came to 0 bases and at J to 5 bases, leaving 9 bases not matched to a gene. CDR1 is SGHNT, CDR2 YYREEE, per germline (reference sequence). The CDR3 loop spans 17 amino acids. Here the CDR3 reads CASSLELNSGRTGELFF. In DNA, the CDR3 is TGTGCCAGCAGCTTGGAGTTGAACAGCGGGAGAACCGGGGAGCTGTTTTTT. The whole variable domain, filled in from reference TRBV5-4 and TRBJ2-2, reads ETGVTQSPTHLIKTRGQQVTLRCSSQSGHNTVSWYQQALGQGPQFIFQYYREEENGRGNFPPRFSGLQFPNYSSELNVNALELDDSALYLCASSLELNSGRTGELFFGEGSRLTVL.

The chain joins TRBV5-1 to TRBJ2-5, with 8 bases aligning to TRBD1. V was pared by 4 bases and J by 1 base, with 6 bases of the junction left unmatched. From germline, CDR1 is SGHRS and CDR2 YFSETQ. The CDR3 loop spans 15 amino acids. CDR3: CASSPQGASQETQYF. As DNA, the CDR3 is TGCGCCAGCAGCCCCCAGGGGGCCTCCCAAGAGACCCAGTACTTC.

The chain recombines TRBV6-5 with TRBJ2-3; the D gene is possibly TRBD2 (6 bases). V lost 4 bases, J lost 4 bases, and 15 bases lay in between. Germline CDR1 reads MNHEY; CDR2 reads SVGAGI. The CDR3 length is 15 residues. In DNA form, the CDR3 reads TGTGCCAGCAGTTCCCCCGGGACTTGGGCAGATACGCAGTATTTT. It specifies CASSSPGTWADTQYF.

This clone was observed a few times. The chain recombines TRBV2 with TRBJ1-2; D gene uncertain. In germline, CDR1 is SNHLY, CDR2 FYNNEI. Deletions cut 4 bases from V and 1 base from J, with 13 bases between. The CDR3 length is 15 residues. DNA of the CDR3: TGTGCCAGCAGTGTTGAGATGGGATTTAACTATGGCTACACCTTC. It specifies CASSVEMGFNYGYTF.

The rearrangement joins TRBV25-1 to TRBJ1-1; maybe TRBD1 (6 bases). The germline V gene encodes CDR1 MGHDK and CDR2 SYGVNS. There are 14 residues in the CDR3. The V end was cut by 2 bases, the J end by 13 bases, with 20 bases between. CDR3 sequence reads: CASSEDPTGIVVFF. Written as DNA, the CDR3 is TGTGCCAGCAGTGAAGACCCTACAGGGATAGTGGTTTTCTTT.

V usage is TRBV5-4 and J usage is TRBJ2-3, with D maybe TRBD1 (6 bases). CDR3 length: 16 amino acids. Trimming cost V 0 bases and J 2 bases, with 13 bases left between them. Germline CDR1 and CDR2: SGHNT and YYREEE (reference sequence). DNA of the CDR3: TGTGCCAGCAGCTTGGGAGGGACAAGGGACACAGATACGCAGTATTTT. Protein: CASSLGGTRDTDTQYF.

The DNA for the CDR3 is TGTGCCAGTATGGTAGAGGGGCTGAACACTGAAGCTTTCTTT. This translates into CASMVEGLNTEAFF. This rearrangement joins TRBV19 to TRBJ1-1; TRBD1 might be the D (5 bases). There are 14 residues in the CDR3. Germline-derived CDR1 and CDR2 are LNHDA and SQIVND (reference sequence). Trimming removed 7 bases from V and 0 bases from J, with 12 bases in between.

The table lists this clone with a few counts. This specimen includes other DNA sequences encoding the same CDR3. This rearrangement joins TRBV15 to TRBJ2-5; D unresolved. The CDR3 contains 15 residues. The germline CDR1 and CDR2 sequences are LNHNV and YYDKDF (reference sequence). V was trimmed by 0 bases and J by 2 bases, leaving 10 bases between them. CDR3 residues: CATSREGGVQETQYF. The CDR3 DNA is TGTGCCACCAGCAGAGAAGGCGGAGTACAAGAGACCCAGTACTTC.